This T cell receptor beta chain was sequenced for a study of T-cell reconstitution after alpha-beta-depleted transplantation in children. Germline V lookup: CDR1 SGHTA, CDR2 FQGNSA. The V segment lost 3 bases and the J segment 8 bases; nucleotides outside the gene matches: 14. The CDR3 covers 16 residues. Molecular barcoding with unique molecular identifiers was used for the TCRbeta library. TCRdb ran MiXCR on the PCR reads and lists one entry per CDR3 protein. In the table there are hundreds of thousands of distinct CDR3 sequences, about a tenth of which are singletons. The V call is TRBV7-2, the J call TRBJ2-3; TRBD2 agrees at 7 bases. The sequenced sample was PBMCs from the stem cell graft donor, obtained from the stem cell graft. This TCR was sampled from a human donor who donated a stem cell graft to a child with acute lymphoblastic leukemia. CDR3 sequence: CASSFSAWSGEGTQYF. Here the CDR3 DNA reads TGTGCCAGCAGCTTTTCAGCATGGAGCGGGGAGGGTACGCAGTATTTT.